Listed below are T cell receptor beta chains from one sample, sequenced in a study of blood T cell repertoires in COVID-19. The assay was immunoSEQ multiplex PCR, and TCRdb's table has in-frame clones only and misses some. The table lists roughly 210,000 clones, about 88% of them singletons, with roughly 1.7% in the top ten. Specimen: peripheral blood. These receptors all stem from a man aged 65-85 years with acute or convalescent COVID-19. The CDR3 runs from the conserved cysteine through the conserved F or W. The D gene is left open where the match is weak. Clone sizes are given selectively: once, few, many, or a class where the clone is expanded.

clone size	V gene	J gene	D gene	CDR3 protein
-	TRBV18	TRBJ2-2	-	CASSLSRGTGELFF
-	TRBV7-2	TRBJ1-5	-	CASSLGPSQPQHF
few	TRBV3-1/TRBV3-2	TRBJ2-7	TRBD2	CASRSGSGEQYF
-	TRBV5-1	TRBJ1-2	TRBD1	CASSPGTGAGYTF
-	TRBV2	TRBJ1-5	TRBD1	CASSMGQGLQPQHF
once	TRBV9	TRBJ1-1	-	CASRGVNTEAFF
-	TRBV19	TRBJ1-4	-	CASRTNGRGINEKLFF
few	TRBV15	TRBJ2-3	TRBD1	CATGDGQGTDTQYF
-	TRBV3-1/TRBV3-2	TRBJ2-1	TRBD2	CASSQGLAGVNNEQFF
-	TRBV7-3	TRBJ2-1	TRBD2	CASSPQTSGRAGVNEQFF
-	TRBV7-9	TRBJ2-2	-	CASSLGLRRPSTGELFF
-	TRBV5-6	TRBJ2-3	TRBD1	CASSSTGTGYSTDTQYF
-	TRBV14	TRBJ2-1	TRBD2	CASSRTGTSAYNEQFF
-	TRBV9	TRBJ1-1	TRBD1	CASSVDRANTEAFF
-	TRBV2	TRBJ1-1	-	CASSSDSNTEAFF
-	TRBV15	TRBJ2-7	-	CATRRRQNEQYF
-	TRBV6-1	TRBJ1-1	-	CASSEHLNTEAFF
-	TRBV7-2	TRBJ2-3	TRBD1	CASSLGYRGSSTDTQYF
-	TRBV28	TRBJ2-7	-	CASSLRGQEQYF
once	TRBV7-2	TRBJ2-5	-	CASSLHPQGGGGETQYF
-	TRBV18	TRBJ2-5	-	CASSPGGGYQETQYF
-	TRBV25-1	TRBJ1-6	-	CASSYGGGRSPLHF
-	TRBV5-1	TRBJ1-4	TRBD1	CASSPYRDREEKLFF
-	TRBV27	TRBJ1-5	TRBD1	CASSVYRGDQPQHF
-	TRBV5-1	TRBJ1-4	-	CASSPGRANLNEKLFF
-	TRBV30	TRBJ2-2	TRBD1	CAWAPGTVVKRFGELFF
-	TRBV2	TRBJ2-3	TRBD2	CASSVLAGGDTQYF
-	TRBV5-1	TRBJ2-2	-	CASSASSDTGELFF
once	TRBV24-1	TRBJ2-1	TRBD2	CATSDLGPSGRNEQFF
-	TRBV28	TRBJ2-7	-	CASTQPYSSYEQYF
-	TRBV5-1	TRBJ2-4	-	CASSLEGAGNIQYF
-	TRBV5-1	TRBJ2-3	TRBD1	CASSADRGQGTDTQYF
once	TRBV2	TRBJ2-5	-	CASSEERYQETQYF
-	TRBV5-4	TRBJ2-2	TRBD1	CASSETTGTVTGELFF
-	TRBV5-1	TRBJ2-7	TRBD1	CASSLGQGRVEQYF
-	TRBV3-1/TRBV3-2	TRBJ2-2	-	CASSHPVTGELFF
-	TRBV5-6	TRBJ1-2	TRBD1	CASSLDRGGYGYTF
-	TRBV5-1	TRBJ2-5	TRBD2	CASSLGASGSRETQYF
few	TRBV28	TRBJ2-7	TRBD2	CASIGGAGGLSYEQYF
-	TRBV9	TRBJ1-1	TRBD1	CASSVVPTGTYTEAFF
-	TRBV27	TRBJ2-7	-	CASSLAGSFSYEQYF
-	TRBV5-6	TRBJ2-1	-	CASSSSFRDNEQFF
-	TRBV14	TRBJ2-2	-	CASSQLVGRGTGELFF
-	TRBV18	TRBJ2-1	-	CASSTGLLSYEQFF
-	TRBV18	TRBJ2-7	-	CASSPGAASVEQYF
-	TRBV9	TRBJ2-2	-	CASSGVGENTGELFF
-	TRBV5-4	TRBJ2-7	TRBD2	CASSLGRATLSEQYF
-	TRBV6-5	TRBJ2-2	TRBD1	CACLQGASTGELFF